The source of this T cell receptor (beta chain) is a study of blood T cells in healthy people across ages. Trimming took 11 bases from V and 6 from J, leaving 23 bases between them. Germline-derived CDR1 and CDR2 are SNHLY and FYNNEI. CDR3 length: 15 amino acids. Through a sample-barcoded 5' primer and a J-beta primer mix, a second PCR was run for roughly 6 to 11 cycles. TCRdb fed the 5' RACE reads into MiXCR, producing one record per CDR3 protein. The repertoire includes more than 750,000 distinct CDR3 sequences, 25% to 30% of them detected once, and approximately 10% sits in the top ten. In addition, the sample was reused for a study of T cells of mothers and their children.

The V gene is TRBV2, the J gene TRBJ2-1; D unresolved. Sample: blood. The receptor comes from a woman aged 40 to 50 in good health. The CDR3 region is CASRSSGSPLNEQFF. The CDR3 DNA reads TGTGCCTCAAGGAGCTCGGGCAGTCCCCTCAATGAGCAGTTCTTC.